This T cell receptor beta chain was found in a study of blood T cell repertoires in COVID-19. About the research overall: Sites across the United States, Italy and Spain contributed samples from acute and convalescent COVID-19. From T cells, B-cell-depleted T cells, or PBMCs came the material, which was cDNA or gDNA.

CDR3 length: 15 amino acids. With V trimmed by 3 bases and J by 3 bases, 5 bases remained unmatched. Germline V gene data show CDR1 as GTSNPN and CDR2 as SVGIG (reference sequence). Source study methods: Estimation of nucleated cell counts was performed using reference gene primer amplification. Libraries were prepared by immunoSEQ multiplex PCR; TCRdb keeps only in-frame clonotypes and omits some of them. The V and J calls and clone size were taken over from that table, and D and trimming were inferred from the DNA. The table has more than 80,000 clones, around 85% seen once. Patients at the Seattle site were enrolled during active infection and followed longitudinally.

This chain uses TRBV30 with TRBJ2-2, with 9 bases identical to TRBD1. The specimen sequenced was peripheral blood. The sequence was obtained from a woman older than 75 with COVID-19, enrolled during active disease. As DNA, the CDR3 is TGTGCCTGGAGCGCGGACAGGGGTGACACCGGGGAGCTGTTTTTT. It encodes CAWSADRGDTGELFF.